The source of this TCR beta chain is a study of shared clonotypes between healthy human individuals. Study-wide background: The plates for each donor numbered three CD4 naive, three CD4 memory, two CD8 naive and one CD8 memory.

Assay used: immunoSEQ multiplex PCR; TCRdb lists only in-frame clones, some missing. The sample consists of 300,000 or so clones, around 74% of them appearing once. Negatively enriched CD4+ T cells were divided by CD45RA into naive and memory. At least ten counts were recorded for this clone. The antigen is undetermined. Study results and limitations: Sharing across four donors was highest in naive CD4 (roughly 5%) and lowest in memory CD8 (roughly 0.4%).

The length of the CDR3 is 11 residues. Germline V gives CDR1 MNHNY, CDR2 SVGAGI (reference sequence). The germline V and J ends were trimmed by 1 base and 6 bases, with 3 bases remaining between them. The V call is TRBV6-6, the J call TRBJ1-2; D gene uncertain. Sequenced material: memory CD4+ T cells sorted from blood. Regarding subset: CD45RA-negative fraction. This clonotype was obtained from a man aged 25 to 40 in good health. The CDR3 DNA sequence: TGTGCCAGCAGTTACTTAGATGGCTACACCTTC. Amino acid sequence: CASSYLDGYTF.